This TCR beta chain was captured in a study of T cells in Graves' hyperthyroidism and ophthalmopathy. General study results and limits: Among thyroid clonotypes expanded above 0.001, most also appeared in blood. The model predicted ophthalmopathy a median around 6.5 months before onset.

Germline V gene sequence: CDR1 SEHNR, CDR2 FQNEAQ (reference sequence). V shed 4 bases and J shed 0 bases, with 18 bases lying between them. The CDR3 sequence is 17 residues long. Patients counted as stable if ophthalmopathy did not develop within 18 months. The source material, RNA transcripts, was used to amplify TCR beta CDR3 regions. TCR CDR3 underwent first-round RT-PCR with the HTBI primer set. A single record per CDR3 protein comes from TCRdb applying MiXCR to the multiplex PCR reads. The sample gives some 560,000 distinct CDR3 sequences, 13% to 15% of which show up once; around 13% is in the top ten. As concerns this clonotype: Antigen unknown.

This sequence originates from a woman in her 40s with Graves' hyperthyroidism. This chain connects TRBV7-9 to TRBJ1-1; weak D call: TRBD1 (5 bases). What was sequenced was blood. In DNA, the CDR3 is TGTGCCAGCAGCTCCGTGGGGGGAGGGACGATGAACACTGAAGCTTTCTTT. Its translation is CASSSVGGGTMNTEAFF.